This T cell receptor beta chain was observed in a study of blood T cell repertoires in COVID-19. As for the study in general: Whether acute or convalescent, the COVID-19 samples came from the United States, Italy and Spain.

Germline-derived CDR1 and CDR2 are MNHEY and SVGAGI. CDR3 length equals 14 residues. Trimming cost V 4 bases and J 9 bases, with 18 bases left between them. TCRdb's copy holds only in-frame clones and misses some; the assay was immunoSEQ multiplex PCR. The sample holds 250,000 to 300,000 clones; 90% are singletons and the top ten take around 2.3%. A single count supports this clone. The sample was peripheral blood. The chain couples TRBV6-5 to TRBJ1-2; D is possibly TRBD1 (6 bases). This clonotype originated in a woman aged 55-70 years with COVID-19, enrolled during active disease. The CDR3 bases are TGTGCCAGCAGTTTAGTGGCCAGGGGTTATAGCTACACCTTC. It encodes CASSLVARGYSYTF.